This T cell receptor (beta chain) was sequenced during a study of control samples from healthy donors and cancer patients. The method was immunoSEQ multiplex PCR; TCRdb's version includes in-frame clones alone and lacks a portion of them. Counted here are about 94,000 clones, about nine tenths occurring once; the ten biggest clones make up about 4%. The CDR3 contains 15 residues. In germline, CDR1 is SNHLY, CDR2 FYNNEI. With 8 bases removed from V and 0 bases from J, the gap between germline ends came to 16 bases. The material sequenced was blood. This clonotype was obtained from a woman under 30 in good health. The chain recombines TRBV2 with TRBJ1-1; possible D gene TRBD1, 5 bases. The CDR3, as DNA: TGTGCCAGCGCCGGGACTCTCCTTATGAACACTGAAGCTTTCTTT. Its protein is CASAGTLLMNTEAFF. The full variable domain, completed using reference TRBV2 and TRBJ1-1, is EPEVTQTPSHQVTQMGQEVILRCVPISNHLYFYWYRQILGQKVEFLVSFYNNEISEKSEIFDDQFSVERPDGSNFTLKIRSTKLEDSAMYFCASAGTLLMNTEAFFGQGTRLTVV.